The 13 T cell receptor beta chains below come from one sample, sequenced in a study of T cells after yellow fever vaccination. TCRdb reprocessed the 5' RACE reads with MiXCR, giving one entry per CDR3 protein. The sample lists about 210,000 distinct CDR3 sequences; roughly 3.3% were seen once. Specimen: CD4+ T cells sorted from PBMCs, collected 10 days after the yellow fever booster vaccination. The receptors here all came from a man between 18 and 29 years old who received the YFV17D yellow fever vaccine.

V usage is TRBV12-3 or TRBV12-4 and J usage is TRBJ1-5; no definite D call. The CDR3 totals 15 residues. The V and J ends lost 2 bases and 6 bases respectively, with 14 bases between them. CDR3 bases: TGTGCCAGCAGTTTATCGGGGTTAGCGGGTCAGCCCCAGCATTTT. Translated: CASSLSGLAGQPQHF.

This clonotype was picked up a small number of times. This chain joins TRBV24-1 and TRBJ2-1; 8 bases are shared with TRBD1. V was pared by 9 bases and J by 3 bases, with 3 bases of the junction left unmatched. The V gene's germline CDR1 is KGHDR and CDR2 SFDVKD. CDR3 length equals 13 residues. CDR3 protein: CATGTGGYNEQFF. The CDR3 DNA sequence: TGTGCCACCGGAACAGGGGGCTACAATGAGCAGTTCTTC.

In its sample, this clonotype was seen a few times. The chain uses TRBV6-2 or TRBV6-3 and TRBJ2-3; TRBD2 agrees at 8 bases. The CDR3 covers 13 residues. Germline-derived CDR1 and CDR2 are MNHEY and SVGEGT. V trimming: 7 bases; J trimming: 6 bases; junction bases outside the gene matches: 6. CDR3 protein: CASISGGGDTQYF. Written as DNA, the CDR3 is TGTGCCAGCATTTCGGGGGGGGGGGATACGCAGTATTTT.

This chain joins TRBV6-4 and TRBJ1-6, with D possibly TRBD1 on 5 matching bases. The CDR3 has 15 residues. CDR1 MRHNA and CDR2 SNTAGT come from the germline V gene. Trimming removed 6 bases at V and 7 bases at J, with 16 bases between. The CDR3 sequence is CASRIDSGENSPLHF. CDR3 DNA sequence: TGTGCCAGCAGGATCGACAGCGGGGAAAATTCACCCCTCCACTTT.

At least ten counts were recorded for this clonotype. The J gene is TRBJ2-2, the V gene TRBV12-5; TRBD1 aligns across 7 bases. CDR1 is LGHNT, CDR2 FRNRAP, per germline. The CDR3 runs 17 residues. V lost 0 bases and J lost 2; bases outside the gene matches: 6. The CDR3 nucleotides read TGTGCTAGTGGTTTGGTACTGGGACAGCCAAACACCGGGGAGCTGTTTTTT. Translation: CASGLVLGQPNTGELFF.

This clonotype has ten or more counts. V usage is TRBV18 and J usage is TRBJ2-7; 9 bases match TRBD1. Germline CDR1 is KGHSH and CDR2 is LQKENI. The CDR3 is made up of 15 amino acids. The junction had 6 bases not matched to a gene; V was cut back by 2 bases and J by 4 bases. CDR3 region: CASSPAGQGFYEQYV. CDR3 DNA: TGTGCCAGCTCACCAGCGGGACAGGGTTTTTACGAGCAGTACGTC.

This clonotype was seen only a few times. This chain connects TRBV5-5 to TRBJ1-4, with D tentatively TRBD1 (6 bases). Trimming removed 4 bases at V and 0 bases at J, with 16 bases between. The CDR3 runs 17 residues. Per the germline V gene, CDR1 is SGHKS and CDR2 is YYEKEE (reference sequence). CDR3: CASSTVQGQTTNEKLFF. The CDR3 coding sequence is TGTGCCAGCAGCACAGTACAGGGCCAGACAACTAATGAAAAACTGTTTTTT. Complete variable domain (other parts from reference TRBV5-5 and TRBJ1-4): DAGVTQSPTHLIKTRGQQVTLRCSPISGHKSVSWYQQVLGQGPQFIFQYYEKEERGRGNFPDRFSARQFPNYSSELNVNALLLGDSALYLCASSTVQGQTTNEKLFFGSGTQLSVL.

This clonotype appeared a few times. The CDR3 is CASSFFGPSGNTIYF. The CDR3 region has the DNA TGTGCCAGCAGTTTTTTCGGACCTTCTGGAAACACCATATATTTT. This rearrangement joins TRBV12-3 or TRBV12-4 to TRBJ1-3; D not resolved. V was cut by 3 bases and J by 1 base, with 10 bases left in between. This CDR3 is built from 15 residues.

This clonotype has at least ten counts. V usage is TRBV5-1 and J usage is TRBJ2-3; D tentatively fits TRBD1 or TRBD2 (5 bases each). The CDR3 is made up of 12 amino acids. V lost 4 bases and J lost 5, with 8 bases in between. CDR1 and CDR2 (germline): SGHRS, YFSETQ. CDR3 loop: CASSMGVDTQYF. Written as DNA, the CDR3 is TGCGCCAGCAGCATGGGGGTAGATACGCAGTATTTT.

This clonotype was recorded at least ten times. The chain combines TRBV12-3 or TRBV12-4 with TRBJ1-4; no reliable D call. V was pared by 6 bases and J by 7 bases, with 15 bases between. The CDR3 is made up of 14 amino acids. The CDR3 loop is CASRLRETVEKLFF. The CDR3, as DNA: TGTGCCAGCAGACTACGGGAGACCGTTGAAAAACTGTTTTTT.

Worth noting for this clonotype: A much larger clone sits a single nucleotide away, making a read error possible. The chain carries TRBV5-1 and TRBJ2-3; 9 bases agree with TRBD2. This CDR3 has 15 amino acids. Germline CDR1 is SGHRS and CDR2 is YFSETQ. The J segment lost 8 bases and the V segment lost 7 bases, leaving 14 bases of the junction unmatched. CDR3 coding DNA: TGCGCCAGCGGCCTAGCGGGGACCCTCCGCGGTACGCAGTATTTT. This gives the protein CASGLAGTLRGTQYF.

This clonotype has more than one count but fewer than ten. V gene TRBV5-6 combines with J gene TRBJ2-5; 9 bases agree with TRBD2. Per the germline V gene, CDR1 is SGHDT and CDR2 is YYEEEE. V lost 1 base to trimming and J lost 5 bases; unmatched junction nucleotides: 6. This CDR3 spans 15 amino acids. The DNA of the CDR3 is TGTGCCAGCAGCTTGACGTTAGCGGGGGTGGAGACCCAGTACTTC. Residues: CASSLTLAGVETQYF.

This clonotype was found many times. J is TRBJ2-7 and V is TRBV12-3 or TRBV12-4, with D tentatively TRBD1 (5 bases). Trimming removed 4 bases from V and 2 bases from J, with 15 bases in between. The CDR3 totals 15 residues. CDR3 DNA: TGTGCCAGCAGTTCCCACCAGACAGCGACCTACGAGCAGTACTTC. This gives the protein CASSSHQTATYEQYF.